This T cell receptor (beta chain) was sequenced during a study of blood T cell repertoires in COVID-19. With 1 base removed from V and 0 bases from J, the gap between germline ends came to 13 bases. Germline-derived CDR1 and CDR2 are LGHNA and YNFKEQ. The CDR3 covers 17 residues. Data came from immunoSEQ multiplex PCR; TCRdb stores just in-frame clones and leaves some out. The table records 120,000 to 150,000 clones, about 76% of them present only once. V and J are TRBV4-2 and TRBJ1-3, with unresolved D. The TCR originated in a man older than 75 with acute or convalescent COVID-19. Sequenced: peripheral blood. The CDR3 nucleotides read TGTGCCAGCAGCCAAGTTCTAGATTTCAGCTCTGGAAACACCATATATTTT. Protein: CASSQVLDFSSGNTIYF.